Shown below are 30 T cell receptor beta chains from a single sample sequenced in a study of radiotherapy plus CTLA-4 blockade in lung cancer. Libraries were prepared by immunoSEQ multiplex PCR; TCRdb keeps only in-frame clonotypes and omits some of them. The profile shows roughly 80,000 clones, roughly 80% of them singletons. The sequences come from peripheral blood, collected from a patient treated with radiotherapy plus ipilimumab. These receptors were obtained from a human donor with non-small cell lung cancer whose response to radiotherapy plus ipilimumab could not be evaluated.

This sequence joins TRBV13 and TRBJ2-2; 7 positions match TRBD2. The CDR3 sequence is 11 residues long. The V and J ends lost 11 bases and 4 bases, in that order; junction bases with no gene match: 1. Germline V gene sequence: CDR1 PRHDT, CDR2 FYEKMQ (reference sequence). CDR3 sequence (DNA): TGTGCCTCGGGAGGCACCGGGGAGCTGTTTTTT. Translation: CASGGTGELFF.

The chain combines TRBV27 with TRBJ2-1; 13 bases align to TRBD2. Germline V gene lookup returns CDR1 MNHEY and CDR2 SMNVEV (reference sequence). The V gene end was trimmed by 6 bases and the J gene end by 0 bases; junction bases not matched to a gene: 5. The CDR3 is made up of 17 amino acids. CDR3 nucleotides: TGTGCCAGCAGGGGACTAGCGGGACTTTACTCCTACAATGAGCAGTTCTTC. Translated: CASRGLAGLYSYNEQFF.

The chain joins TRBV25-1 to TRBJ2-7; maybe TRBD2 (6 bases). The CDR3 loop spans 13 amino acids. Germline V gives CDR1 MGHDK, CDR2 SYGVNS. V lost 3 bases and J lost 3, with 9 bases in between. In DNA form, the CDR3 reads TGTGCCAGCAGTGAGGGGGACTTCTACGAGCAGTACTTC. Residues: CASSEGDFYEQYF.

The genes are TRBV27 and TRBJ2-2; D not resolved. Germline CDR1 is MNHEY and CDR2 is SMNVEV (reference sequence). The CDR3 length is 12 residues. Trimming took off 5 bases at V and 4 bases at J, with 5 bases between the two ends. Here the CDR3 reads CASSPSTGELFF. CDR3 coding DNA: TGTGCCAGCAGTCCCTCCACCGGGGAGCTGTTTTTT.

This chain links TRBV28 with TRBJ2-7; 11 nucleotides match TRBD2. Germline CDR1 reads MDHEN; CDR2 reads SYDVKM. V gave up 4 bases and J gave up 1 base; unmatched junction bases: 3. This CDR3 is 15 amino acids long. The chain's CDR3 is CASSSLAGGSYEQYF. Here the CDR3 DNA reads TGTGCCAGCAGTTCATTAGCGGGGGGGTCCTACGAGCAGTACTTC.

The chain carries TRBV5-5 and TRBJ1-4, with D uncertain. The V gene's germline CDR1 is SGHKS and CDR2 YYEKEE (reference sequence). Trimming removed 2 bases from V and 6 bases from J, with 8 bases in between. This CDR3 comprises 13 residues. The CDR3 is CASSFLLDEKLFF. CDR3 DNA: TGTGCCAGCAGCTTCCTCCTCGATGAAAAACTGTTTTTT. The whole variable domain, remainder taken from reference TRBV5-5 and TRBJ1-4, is DAGVTQSPTHLIKTRGQQVTLRCSPISGHKSVSWYQQVLGQGPQFIFQYYEKEERGRGNFPDRFSARQFPNYSSELNVNALLLGDSALYLCASSFLLDEKLFFGSGTQLSVL.

The CDR3 region is CASNPGQSNSPLHF. In DNA form, the CDR3 reads TGTGCCAGCAACCCGGGACAGTCAAATTCACCCCTCCACTTT. The chain combines TRBV9 with TRBJ1-6; TRBD1 matches at 7 bases. V was clipped by 6 bases and J by 7 bases; unmatched bases: 7. The CDR3 runs 14 residues. CDR1 and CDR2 (germline): SGDLS, YYNGEE.

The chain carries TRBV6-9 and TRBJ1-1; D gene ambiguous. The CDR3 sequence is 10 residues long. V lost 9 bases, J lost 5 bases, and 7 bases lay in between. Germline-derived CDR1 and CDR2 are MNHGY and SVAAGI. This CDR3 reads CARGGTEAFF. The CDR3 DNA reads TGTGCCAGGGGCGGGACTGAAGCTTTCTTT.

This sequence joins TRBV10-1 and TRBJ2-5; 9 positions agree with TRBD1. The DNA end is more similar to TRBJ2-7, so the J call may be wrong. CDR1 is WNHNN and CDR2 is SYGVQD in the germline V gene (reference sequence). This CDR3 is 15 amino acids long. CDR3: CASSDRDRAPYEQYF. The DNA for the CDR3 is TGCGCCAGCAGTGACCGGGACAGGGCTCCCTACGAGCAGTACTTC.

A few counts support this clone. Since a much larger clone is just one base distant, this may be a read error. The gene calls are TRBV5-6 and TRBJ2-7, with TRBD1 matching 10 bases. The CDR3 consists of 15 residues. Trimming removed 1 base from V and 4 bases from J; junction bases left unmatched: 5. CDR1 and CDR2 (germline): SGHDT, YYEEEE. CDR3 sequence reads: CASSLRGDRGYEQYF. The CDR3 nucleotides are TGTGCCAGCAGCTTGCGTGGGGACAGGGGTTACGAGCAGTACTTC.

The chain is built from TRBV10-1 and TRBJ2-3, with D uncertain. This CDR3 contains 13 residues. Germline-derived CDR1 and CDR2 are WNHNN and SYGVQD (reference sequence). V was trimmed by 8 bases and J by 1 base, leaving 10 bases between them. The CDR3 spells CASRASGTDTQYF. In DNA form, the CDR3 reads TGCGCCAGCCGAGCGTCGGGCACAGATACGCAGTATTTT.

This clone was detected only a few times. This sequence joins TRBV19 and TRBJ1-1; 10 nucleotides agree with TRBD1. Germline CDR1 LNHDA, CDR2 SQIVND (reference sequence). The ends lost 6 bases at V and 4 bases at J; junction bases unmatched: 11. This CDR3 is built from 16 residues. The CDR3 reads CASRPRTGGTGTEAFF. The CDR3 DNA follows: TGTGCCAGTAGACCACGGACAGGGGGAACGGGCACTGAAGCTTTCTTT.

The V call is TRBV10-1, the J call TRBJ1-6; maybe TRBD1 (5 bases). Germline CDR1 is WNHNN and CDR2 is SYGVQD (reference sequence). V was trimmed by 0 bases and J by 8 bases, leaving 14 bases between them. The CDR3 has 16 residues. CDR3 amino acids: CASSESIFPGYSPLHF. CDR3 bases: TGCGCCAGCAGTGAGTCGATTTTCCCAGGGTATTCACCCCTCCACTTT.

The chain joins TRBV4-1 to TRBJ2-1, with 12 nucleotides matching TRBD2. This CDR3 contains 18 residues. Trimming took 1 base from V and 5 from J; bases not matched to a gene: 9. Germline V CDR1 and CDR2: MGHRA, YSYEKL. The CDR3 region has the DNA TGCGCCAGCAGCCAAGTTCCTAGCGGGAGGGCCGGAAACAATGAGCAGTTCTTC. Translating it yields CASSQVPSGRAGNNEQFF.

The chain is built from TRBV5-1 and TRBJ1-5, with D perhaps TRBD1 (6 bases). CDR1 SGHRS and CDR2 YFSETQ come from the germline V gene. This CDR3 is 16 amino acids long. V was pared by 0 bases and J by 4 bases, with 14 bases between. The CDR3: CASSLEGGGGNQPQHF. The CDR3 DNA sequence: TGCGCCAGCAGCTTGGAGGGGGGAGGGGGGAATCAGCCCCAGCATTTT.

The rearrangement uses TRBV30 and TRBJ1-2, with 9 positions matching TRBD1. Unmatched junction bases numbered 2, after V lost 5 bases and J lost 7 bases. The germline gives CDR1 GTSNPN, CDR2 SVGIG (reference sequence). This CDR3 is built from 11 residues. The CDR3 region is CAWGTGPGYTF. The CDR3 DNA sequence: TGTGCCTGGGGGACAGGGCCTGGCTACACCTTC.

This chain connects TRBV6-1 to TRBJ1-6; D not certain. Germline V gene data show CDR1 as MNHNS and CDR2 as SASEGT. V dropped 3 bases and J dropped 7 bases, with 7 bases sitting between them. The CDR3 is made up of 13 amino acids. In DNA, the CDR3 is TGTGCCAGCAGTGACTCGCTAAATTCACCCCTCCACTTT. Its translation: CASSDSLNSPLHF.

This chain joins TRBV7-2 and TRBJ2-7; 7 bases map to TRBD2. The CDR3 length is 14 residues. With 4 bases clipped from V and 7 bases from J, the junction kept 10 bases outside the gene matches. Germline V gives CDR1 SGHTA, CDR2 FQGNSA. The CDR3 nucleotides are TGTGCCAGCAGCTCGTCCGGGACTAACTGGGAGCAGTACTTC. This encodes CASSSSGTNWEQYF. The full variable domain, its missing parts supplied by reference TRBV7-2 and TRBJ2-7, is GAGVSQSPSNKVTEKGKDVELRCDPISGHTALYWYRQSLGQGLEFLIYFQGNSAPDKSGLPSDRFSAERTGGSVSTLTIQRTQQEDSAVYLCASSSSGTNWEQYFGPGTRLTVT.

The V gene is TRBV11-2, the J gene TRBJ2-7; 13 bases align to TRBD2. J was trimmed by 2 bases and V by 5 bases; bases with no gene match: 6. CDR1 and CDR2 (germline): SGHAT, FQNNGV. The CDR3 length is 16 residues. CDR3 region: CASSPTGLAGTYEQYF. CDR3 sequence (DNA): TGTGCCAGCAGCCCTACGGGACTAGCGGGAACCTACGAGCAGTACTTC.

The CDR3 DNA sequence: TGTGCCTGGAAGACGGGGGGGATCTCTGGAAACACCATATATTTT. This sequence encodes CAWKTGGISGNTIYF. The V call is TRBV30, the J call TRBJ1-3; perhaps TRBD1 as D (5 bases). The germline gives CDR1 GTSNPN, CDR2 SVGIG (reference sequence). V was trimmed by 4 bases and J by 0 bases, leaving 13 bases between them. This CDR3 spans 15 amino acids. Together with reference TRBV30 and TRBJ1-3, the CDR3 gives the full variable domain: SQTIHQWPATLVQPVGSPLSLECTVEGTSNPNLYWYRQAAGRGLQLLFYSVGIGQISSEVPQNLSASRPQDRQFILSSKKLLLSDSGFYLCAWKTGGISGNTIYFGEGSWLTVV.

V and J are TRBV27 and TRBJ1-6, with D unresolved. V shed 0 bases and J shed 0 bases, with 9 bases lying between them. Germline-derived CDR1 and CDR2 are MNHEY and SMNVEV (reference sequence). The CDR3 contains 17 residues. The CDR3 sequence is CASSLSFRSSYNSPLHF. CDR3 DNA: TGTGCCAGCAGTTTATCCTTCCGGAGCTCCTATAATTCACCCCTCCACTTT.

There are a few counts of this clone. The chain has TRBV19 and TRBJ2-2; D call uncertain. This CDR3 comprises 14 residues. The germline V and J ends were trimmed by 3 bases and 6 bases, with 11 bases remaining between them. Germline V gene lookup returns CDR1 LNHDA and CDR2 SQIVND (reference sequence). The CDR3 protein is CASSIPRSPGELFF. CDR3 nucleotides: TGTGCCAGTAGTATCCCTAGAAGCCCCGGGGAGCTGTTTTTT.

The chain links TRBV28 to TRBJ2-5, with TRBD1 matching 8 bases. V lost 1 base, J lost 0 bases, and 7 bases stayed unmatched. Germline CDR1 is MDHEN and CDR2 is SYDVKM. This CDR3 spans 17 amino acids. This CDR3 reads CASSLFPQGVHQETQYF. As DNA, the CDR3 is TGTGCCAGCAGTTTATTCCCACAGGGGGTCCACCAAGAGACCCAGTACTTC.

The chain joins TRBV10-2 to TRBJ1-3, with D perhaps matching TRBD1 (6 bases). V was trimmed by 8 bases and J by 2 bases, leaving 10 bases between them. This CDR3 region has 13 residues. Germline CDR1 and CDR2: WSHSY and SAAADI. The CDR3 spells CASSAGAGNTIYF. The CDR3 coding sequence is TGCGCCAGCTCGGCAGGGGCTGGAAACACCATATATTTT.

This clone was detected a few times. This CDR3 reads CASSLVGRGVGNGYTF. The CDR3 bases are TGTGCCAGCAGCTTGGTGGGCAGGGGAGTAGGTAATGGCTACACCTTC. The J gene is TRBJ1-2, the V gene TRBV5-5, with TRBD1 as a possible D gene (6 bases). Germline assignment: CDR1 SGHKS and CDR2 YYEKEE (reference sequence). This CDR3 contains 16 residues. Trimming took 0 bases from V and 6 from J, leaving 18 bases between them.

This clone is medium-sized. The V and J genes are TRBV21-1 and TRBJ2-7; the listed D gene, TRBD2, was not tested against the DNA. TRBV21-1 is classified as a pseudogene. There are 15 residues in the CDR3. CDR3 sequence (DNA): TGTGCCAGCAGTCCCGAGCGGGAGTATCCCTACGAGCAGTACTTC. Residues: CASSPEREYPYEQYF.

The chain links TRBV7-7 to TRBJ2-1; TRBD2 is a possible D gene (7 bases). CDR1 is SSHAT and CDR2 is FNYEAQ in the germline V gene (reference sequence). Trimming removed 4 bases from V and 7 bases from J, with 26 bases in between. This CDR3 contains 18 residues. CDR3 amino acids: CASSSRGSRTRTANEQFF. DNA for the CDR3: TGTGCCAGCAGCTCCAGGGGTAGCAGGACTAGGACAGCGAATGAGCAGTTCTTC. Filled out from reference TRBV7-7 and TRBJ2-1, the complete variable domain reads GAGVSQSPRYKVTKRGQDVTLRCDPISSHATLYWYQQALGQGPEFLTYFNYEAQPDKSGLPSDRFSAERPEGSISTLTIQRTEQRDSAMYRCASSSRGSRTRTANEQFFGPGTRLTVL.

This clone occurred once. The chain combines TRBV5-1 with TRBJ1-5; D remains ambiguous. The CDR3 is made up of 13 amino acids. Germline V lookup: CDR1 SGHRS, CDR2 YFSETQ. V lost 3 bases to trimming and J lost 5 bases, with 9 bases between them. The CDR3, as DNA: TGCGCCAGCAGCTCCGAAACAGATCAGCCCCAGCATTTT. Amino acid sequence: CASSSETDQPQHF.

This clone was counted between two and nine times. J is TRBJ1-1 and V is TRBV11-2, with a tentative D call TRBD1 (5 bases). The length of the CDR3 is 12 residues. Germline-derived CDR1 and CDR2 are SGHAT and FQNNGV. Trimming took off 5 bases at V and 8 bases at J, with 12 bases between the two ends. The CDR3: CASSGNRLEAFF. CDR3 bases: TGTGCCAGCAGCGGGAACAGGTTGGAAGCTTTCTTT. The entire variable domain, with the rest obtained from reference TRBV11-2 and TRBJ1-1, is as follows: EAGVAQSPRYKIIEKRQSVAFWCNPISGHATLYWYQQILGQGPKLLIQFQNNGVVDDSQLPKDRFSAERLKGVDSTLKIQPAKLEDSAVYLCASSGNRLEAFFGQGTRLTVV.

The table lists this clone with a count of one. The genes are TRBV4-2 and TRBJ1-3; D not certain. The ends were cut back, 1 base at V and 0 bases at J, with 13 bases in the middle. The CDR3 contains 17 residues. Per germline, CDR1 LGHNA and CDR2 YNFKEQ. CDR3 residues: CASSQAREVYSGNTIYF. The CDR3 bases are TGTGCCAGCAGCCAAGCGAGAGAAGTCTACTCTGGAAACACCATATATTTT.